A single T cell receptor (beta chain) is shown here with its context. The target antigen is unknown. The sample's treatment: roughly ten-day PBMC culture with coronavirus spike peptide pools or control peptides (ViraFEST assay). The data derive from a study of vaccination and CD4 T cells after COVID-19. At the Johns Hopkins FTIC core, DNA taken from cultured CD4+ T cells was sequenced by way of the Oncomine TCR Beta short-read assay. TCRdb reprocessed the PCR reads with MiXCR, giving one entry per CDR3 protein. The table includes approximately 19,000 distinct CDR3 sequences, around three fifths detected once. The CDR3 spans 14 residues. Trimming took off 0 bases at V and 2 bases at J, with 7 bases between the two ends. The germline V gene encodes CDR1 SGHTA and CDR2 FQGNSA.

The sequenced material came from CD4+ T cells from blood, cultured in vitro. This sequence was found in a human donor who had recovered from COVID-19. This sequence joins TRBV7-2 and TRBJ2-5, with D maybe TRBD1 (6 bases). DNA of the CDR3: TGTGCCAGCAGCTTAGCGGGGGCTCAAGAGACCCAGTACTTC. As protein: CASSLAGAQETQYF.